Listed here are 13 T cell receptor beta chains from one sample, sequenced in a study of blood T cell repertoires in COVID-19. TCRdb's table, derived via immunoSEQ multiplex PCR, lists solely in-frame clones and lacks some. The sample carries some 350,000 clones, around 89% recorded once. The specimen was peripheral blood. These receptors all stem from a woman in her twenties or thirties with COVID-19, enrolled during active disease.

The CDR3 DNA sequence: TGCGCCAGCAGCTTCGGGCTCAGGGACAATGAGCAGTTCTTC. This translates into CASSFGLRDNEQFF. The V gene is TRBV5-1, the J gene TRBJ2-1, with D possibly TRBD1 on 5 matching bases. Germline loops: CDR1 SGHRS, CDR2 YFSETQ. CDR3 size: 14 residues. Trimming removed 2 bases at V and 5 bases at J, with 11 bases between.

The rearrangement links TRBV24-1 to TRBJ2-5; weak D call: TRBD1 (7 bases). Germline assignment: CDR1 KGHDR and CDR2 SFDVKD. This CDR3 has 17 residues. Between the trimmed V and J ends, which lost 0 bases and 5 bases, there was a span of 18 bases. CDR3 in DNA: TGTGCCACCAGTGATTTGAAGGCAGGGGGGTTTGGGGAGACCCAGTACTTC. Translated: CATSDLKAGGFGETQYF.

This chain joins TRBV2 and TRBJ1-2, with TRBD1 matching over 10 bases. Per the germline V gene, CDR1 is SNHLY and CDR2 is FYNNEI. Trimming took 5 bases from V and 4 from J; bases not matched to a gene: 4. The CDR3 has 14 residues. CDR3 nucleotide sequence: TGTGCCAGCAGTTTGACAGGGGGCGTCTATGGCTACACCTTC. Translated, it gives CASSLTGGVYGYTF. The full variable domain, with the rest looked up from reference TRBV2 and TRBJ1-2, is EPEVTQTPSHQVTQMGQEVILRCVPISNHLYFYWYRQILGQKVEFLVSFYNNEISEKSEIFDDQFSVERPDGSNFTLKIRSTKLEDSAMYFCASSLTGGVYGYTFGSGTRLTVV.

The rearrangement joins TRBV19 to TRBJ1-2; weak D call: TRBD1 (6 bases). CDR3 length: 15 residues. Trimming removed 3 bases from V and 3 bases from J, with 14 bases in between. Germline loops: CDR1 LNHDA, CDR2 SQIVND (reference sequence). The CDR3 coding sequence is TGTGCCAGTAGTATGTCCAGGGGCCAGCACTATGGCTACACCTTC. It codes for CASSMSRGQHYGYTF.

J is TRBJ2-5 and V is TRBV29-1; D uncertain. The germline V gene has CDR1 SQVTM and CDR2 ANQGSEA. V gave up 3 bases and J gave up 5 bases, with 10 bases separating them. This CDR3 is 12 amino acids long. The CDR3 loop is CSVEASVETQYF. The CDR3 coding sequence is TGCAGCGTTGAGGCCAGCGTTGAGACCCAGTACTTC.

The chain employs TRBV19 and TRBJ1-2; D perhaps matches TRBD1 (6 bases). From germline, CDR1 is LNHDA and CDR2 SQIVND (reference sequence). This CDR3 has 14 residues. Trimming cost V 2 bases and J 4 bases, with 11 bases left between them. The CDR3 bases are TGTGCCAGTAGTATAACAGGGTACGGCTATGGCTACACCTTC. Amino acids: CASSITGYGYGYTF.

The chain uses TRBV27 and TRBJ2-5; possibly TRBD1 for D (6 bases). V lost 1 base, J lost 5 bases, and 14 bases lay in between. CDR3 size: 15 residues. The V gene's germline CDR1 is MNHEY and CDR2 SMNVEV (reference sequence). The CDR3 DNA follows: TGTGCCAGCAGTTTATGGGCAGGGGTGTTGGAGACCCAGTACTTC. It translates to CASSLWAGVLETQYF.

J is TRBJ2-5 and V is TRBV24-1; 11 bases fit TRBD1. Germline CDR1 KGHDR, CDR2 SFDVKD. The CDR3 is 16 amino acids. The V gene end was trimmed by 4 bases and the J gene end by 5 bases; junction bases not matched to a gene: 8. The CDR3 DNA is TGTGCCACCAGTGAGACCGGACAGGGGGCGGGGGAGACCCAGTACTTC. It encodes CATSETGQGAGETQYF.

CDR3 residues: CASVYQGDEQFF. CDR3 sequence (DNA): TGTGCCAGCGTCTATCAGGGCGATGAGCAGTTCTTC. The chain joins TRBV2 to TRBJ2-1, with a tentative D call TRBD1 (5 bases). The CDR3 consists of 12 residues. V was shortened by 8 bases and J by 8 bases, with 13 bases between the two germline ends. Germline CDR1 reads SNHLY; CDR2 reads FYNNEI.

DNA of the CDR3: TGCAGCGTTTTGGGCCGGGGGGCCAAAAACATTCAGTACTTC. This codes for CSVLGRGAKNIQYF. V gene TRBV29-1 combines with J gene TRBJ2-4; possibly TRBD2 for D (6 bases). The germline V gene has CDR1 SQVTM and CDR2 ANQGSEA. CDR3 length: 14 residues. Trimming removed 5 bases from V and 1 base from J, with 12 bases in between.

This chain connects TRBV16 to TRBJ2-1, with TRBD1 matching 7 bases. The germline gives CDR1 KGHSY, CDR2 FQNENV. Trimming at V came to 4 bases and at J to 0 bases, leaving 9 bases not matched to a gene. This CDR3 comprises 17 residues. This CDR3 reads CASSLKGRGSSYNEQFF. CDR3 nucleotides: TGTGCCAGCAGCCTTAAGGGCAGGGGGAGCTCCTACAATGAGCAGTTCTTC.

This clone was seen once. This chain uses TRBV19 with TRBJ2-5, with 7 bases that match TRBD2. The germline gives CDR1 LNHDA, CDR2 SQIVND (reference sequence). The CDR3 loop spans 13 amino acids. With 6 bases clipped from V and 3 bases from J, the junction kept 4 bases outside the gene matches. CDR3 nucleotide sequence: TGTGCCAGTAGGGAGCGGGGTAAAGAGACCCAGTACTTC. The encoded protein is CASRERGKETQYF.

CDR3 residues: CASSLAASLAGELFF. CDR3 bases: TGTGCCAGCAGCTTAGCGGCTAGCTTGGCCGGGGAGCTGTTTTTT. The rearrangement joins TRBV7-2 to TRBJ2-2, with D possibly TRBD2 on 5 matching bases. Germline loops: CDR1 SGHTA, CDR2 FQGNSA. The CDR3 is 15 amino acids. V gave up 0 bases and J gave up 6 bases, with 11 bases separating them.